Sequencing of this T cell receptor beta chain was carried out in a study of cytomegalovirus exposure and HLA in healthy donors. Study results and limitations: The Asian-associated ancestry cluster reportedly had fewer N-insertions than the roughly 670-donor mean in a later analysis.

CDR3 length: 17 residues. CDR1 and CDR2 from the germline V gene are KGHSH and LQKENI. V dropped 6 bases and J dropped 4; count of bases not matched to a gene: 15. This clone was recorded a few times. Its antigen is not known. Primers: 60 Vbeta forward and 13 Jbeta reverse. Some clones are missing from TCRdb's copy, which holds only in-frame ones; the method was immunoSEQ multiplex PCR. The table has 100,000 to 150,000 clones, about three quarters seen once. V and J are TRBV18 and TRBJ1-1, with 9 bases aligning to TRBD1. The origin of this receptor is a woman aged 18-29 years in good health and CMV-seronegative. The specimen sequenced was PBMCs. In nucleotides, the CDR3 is TGTGCCAGCTCTAATCCGCGGACAGGGGATTTGGGCACTGAAGCTTTCTTT. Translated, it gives CASSNPRTGDLGTEAFF.